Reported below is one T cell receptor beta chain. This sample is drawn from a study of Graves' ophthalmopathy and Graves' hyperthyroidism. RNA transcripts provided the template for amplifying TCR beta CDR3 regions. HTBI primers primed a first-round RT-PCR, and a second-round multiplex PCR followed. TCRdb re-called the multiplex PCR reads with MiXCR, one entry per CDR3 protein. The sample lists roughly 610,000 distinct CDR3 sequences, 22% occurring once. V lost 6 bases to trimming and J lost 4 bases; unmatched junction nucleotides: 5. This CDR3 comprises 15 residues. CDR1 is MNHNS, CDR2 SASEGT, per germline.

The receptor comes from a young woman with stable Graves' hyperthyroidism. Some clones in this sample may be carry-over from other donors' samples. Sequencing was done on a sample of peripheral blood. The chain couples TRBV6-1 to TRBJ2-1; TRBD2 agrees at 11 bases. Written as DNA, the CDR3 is TGTGCCAGCAGCGGGGGACTAGCGGATTACAATGAGCAGTTCTTC. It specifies CASSGGLADYNEQFF.